Presented here are 6 T cell receptor beta chains from one specimen sequenced in a study of blood T cell repertoires in COVID-19. Repertoires were generated with immunoSEQ multiplex PCR, while TCRdb's copy carries only in-frame clones and drops some. The table records roughly 100,000 clones, 70% to 90% of them present only once. Sequencing was carried out using peripheral blood. The receptors originated from a human donor with COVID-19, enrolled during active disease. The donor label of this sample is uncertain.

V usage is TRBV3-1 (or the pseudogene TRBV3-2) and J usage is TRBJ2-6, with 11 bases fitting TRBD1. V trimming: 5 bases; J trimming: 3 bases; junction bases outside the gene matches: 3. The CDR3 length is 16 residues. CDR1 is LGHDT, CDR2 YNNKEL, per germline (reference sequence). The CDR3 coding sequence is TGTGCCAGCAGCTGGGACAGGGGGAGTGGGGCCAACGTCCTGACTTTC. Its protein is CASSWDRGSGANVLTF.

The rearrangement joins TRBV14 to TRBJ1-3; unclear D gene. Germline CDR1 SGHDN, CDR2 FVKESK. Between the trimmed V and J ends, which lost 0 bases and 0 bases, there was a span of 12 bases. The CDR3 sequence is 17 residues long. CDR3 in DNA: TGTGCCAGCAGCCAAGATGGTATAGCTTACTCTGGAAACACCATATATTTT. Its translation: CASSQDGIAYSGNTIYF. The whole variable domain, remainder taken from reference TRBV14 and TRBJ1-3, is EAGVTQFPSHSVIEKGQTVTLRCDPISGHDNLYWYRRVMGKEIKFLLHFVKESKQDESGMPNNRFLAERTGGTYSTLKVQPAELEDSGVYFCASSQDGIAYSGNTIYFGEGSWLTVV.

The chain carries TRBV5-4 and TRBJ2-5; 8 nucleotides align to TRBD2. V dropped 6 bases and J dropped 3; count of bases not matched to a gene: 7. This CDR3 spans 14 amino acids. From germline, CDR1 is SGHNT and CDR2 YYREEE (reference sequence). This CDR3 is CASTHRGGEETQYF. The CDR3 coding sequence is TGTGCCAGCACCCACCGGGGGGGGGAAGAGACCCAGTACTTC.

V usage is TRBV27 and J usage is TRBJ1-5, with D perhaps TRBD1 (6 bases). The germline V and J ends were trimmed by 5 bases and 7 bases, with 18 bases remaining between them. Germline V gene lookup returns CDR1 MNHEY and CDR2 SMNVEV (reference sequence). The CDR3 has 15 amino acids. DNA of the CDR3: TGTGCCAGCAGTCCAACAGGGTACGGTCAACAGCCCCAGCATTTT. This codes for CASSPTGYGQQPQHF.

This chain joins TRBV27 and TRBJ1-2, with 7 bases fitting TRBD1. V lost 5 bases and J lost 2; bases outside the gene matches: 11. Looked up from germline, CDR1 is MNHEY and CDR2 is SMNVEV (reference sequence). CDR3 length equals 16 residues. DNA for the CDR3: TGTGCCAGCAGTCCAACGTGGGACAGCACAAACTATGGCTACACCTTC. Amino acids: CASSPTWDSTNYGYTF.

This rearrangement joins TRBV11-2 to TRBJ1-1, with a weak D call TRBD1 (5 bases). Trimming pared 3 bases from V and 1 base from J, leaving 15 bases between. Germline CDR1 is SGHAT and CDR2 is FQNNGV. CDR3 length: 16 residues. The CDR3 region has the DNA TGTGCCAGCAGCTTCATACTGGGGCCAACGAACACTGAAGCTTTCTTT. The encoded protein is CASSFILGPTNTEAFF.